This T cell receptor (beta chain) was identified during a study of OX40 agonist ivuxolimab in advanced cancers. Regarding the complete study: Ivuxolimab, which targeted the costimulatory receptor OX40 (CD134), was an agonistic, fully human IgG2 monoclonal antibody. Intravenous ivuxolimab was administered to patients every 2 weeks at six dose levels: 0.01, 0.1, 0.3, 1.5, 3 and 10 mg/kg. Among the approximately 50 dose-escalation patients, around 19 had hepatocellular carcinoma, 15 or so melanoma, 9 renal cell carcinoma and 9 head and neck cancer. Peripheral TCRbeta sequencing aimed to test whether ivuxolimab altered TCR sequence diversity and caused clonal T-cell expansion. The monotherapy dose-escalation portion (N of about 50 patients) of the phase I ivuxolimab trial is reported in the paper. Patients were allowed to have had prior anti-PD-1, anti-PD-L1 or anti-CTLA-4 therapy, and 30% to 40% of the dose-escalation patients had previously received checkpoint inhibitors. Partial responses occurred in three dose-escalation patients: two with cutaneous melanoma and one with hepatocellular carcinoma. A male proportion of nearly 85% and a mean age of around 60 years, ranging from about 20 to 85, were recorded for the dose-escalation cohort.

As regards this clone: The antigen it recognizes is unknown. Per-base quality was not reported, and no clone a single base away is much larger than it.

General conclusions and limits of the study: At doses of 0.1 to 3.0 mg/kg, clonal expansion of both CD4+ and CD8+ blood T cells was observed from baseline to week 6. Which antigens the clonally expanded peripheral T cells were specific for was not determined. Partial responders in the 0.1-3.0 mg/kg groups had among the lowest normalized peripheral clonal expansion, especially among CD8+ T cells. Low levels of normalized T-cell clonal expansion were also seen in some patients who did not respond. After ivuxolimab, more expanded clones were found on average in CD8+ T cells than in CD4+ T cells.

Patients with autoimmune disease history or receiving systemic immunosuppression were excluded from the trial. In every dose cohort, peripheral blood was drawn for TCR sequencing at baseline, cycle 4 day 1, and cycle 7 day 1. Samples were obtained from an open-label, multicenter, first-in-human phase I dose-escalation trial of ivuxolimab. Adults with locally advanced or metastatic melanoma, renal cell carcinoma, hepatocellular carcinoma or head and neck squamous cell carcinoma were enrolled in the trial. Before TCR sequencing, CD4+ T cells and CD8+ T cells were sorted from peripheral blood as separate populations. Spanning cysteine to phenylalanine, the CDR3 consists of 15 amino acids. The read is trimmed to its CDR3 DNA, 45 bases read in frame from base 1. As encoded in the germline V gene, CDR1 is SGHDT while CDR2 is YYEEEE. V and J are truncated by 3 bases and 2 bases respectively, leaving an intervening sequence of 9 bases.

For sequencing of the TCRbeta CDR3 region, genomic DNA was extracted from the sorted cells. The immunoSEQ Assay was used to sequence the TCRbeta CDR3 regions. The immuneACCESS repertoire file appears here via TCRdb, limited to in-frame rearrangements. These files lack a portion of the clones; in checked studies, under half of the deficit traces to unresolved V genes, and the cause of the others is not known. Within this sample are just under 80,000 clones, with about 88% of them counted one time only. The ten largest make up over 0.35% of the sample. The sequence derives from an adult with an advanced solid tumor such as melanoma, head and neck, liver or kidney cancer. This sequence uses TRBV5-6 and TRBJ2-6; the D gene may be TRBD1 or TRBD2, since each aligns over 5 bases. Material: CD4+ or CD8+ T cells sorted from blood, obtained in a trial of the OX40 agonist ivuxolimab. Here is the DNA: TGTGCCAGCAGCTGGGGGTTGCCTGGGGCCAACGTCCTGACTTTC. This yields the protein CASSWGLPGANVLTF.